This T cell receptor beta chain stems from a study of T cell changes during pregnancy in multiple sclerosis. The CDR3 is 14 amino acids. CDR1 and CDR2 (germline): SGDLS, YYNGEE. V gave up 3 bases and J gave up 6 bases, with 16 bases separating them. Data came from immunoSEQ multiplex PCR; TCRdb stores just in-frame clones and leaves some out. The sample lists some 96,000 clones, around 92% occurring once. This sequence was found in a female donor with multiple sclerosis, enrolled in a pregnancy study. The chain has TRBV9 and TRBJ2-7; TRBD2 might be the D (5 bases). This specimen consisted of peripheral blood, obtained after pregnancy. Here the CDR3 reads CASSAVGVDAEQYF. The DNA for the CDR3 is TGTGCCAGCAGCGCCGTCGGGGTAGATGCCGAGCAGTACTTC.